This entry is about one TCR beta chain. Its antigen is undetermined. One entry per CDR3 protein results from TCRdb running MiXCR on the 5' RACE reads. The table records about 200,000 distinct CDR3 sequences, 15% to 20% of them present only once. This sample was included in a study of T-cell memory formation after mild COVID-19. Across the study: TCR clusters showed largely donor specificity. Study-level points and caveats: Shrinking CD4+ clones were chiefly CM and EM; CD8+ ones were chiefly EMRA.

The CDR3 is 16 amino acids. The ends lost 6 bases at V and 4 bases at J; junction bases unmatched: 9. Germline assignment: CDR1 MNHEY and CDR2 SMNVEV (reference sequence). The TCR sequence derives from an adult woman who had mild COVID-19 (a few samples of this study predate the infection). Cell type and time point are not known. The chain combines TRBV27 with TRBJ2-2, with 9 bases lining up with TRBD2. Input material: PBMCs or a T cell subset sorted from them (not recorded which). The CDR3 coding sequence is TGTGCCAGCAGCCCGGGGACTAGCTTATCCACCGGGGAGCTGTTTTTT. Residues: CASSPGTSLSTGELFF.